This T cell receptor beta chain was captured in a study of blood T cell repertoires in COVID-19. Study-wide background: Researchers got acute and convalescent COVID-19 samples from the United States, Italy and Spain.

The data were produced by immunoSEQ multiplex PCR, yet TCRdb's version contains in-frame clones alone and is incomplete. The sample lists more than 150,000 clones, around 86% occurring once. This clone occurred a few times. Sequences were obtained from peripheral blood. The sequence derives from a man between 65 and 85 years old who had recovered from COVID-19.

As DNA, the CDR3 is TGTGCCAGCAGTCACAGGGGGCAGGACACTGAAGCTTTCTTT. Translating it yields CASSHRGQDTEAFF. V is TRBV6-5 and J is TRBJ1-1; 9 positions match TRBD1. CDR3 length equals 14 residues. J gave up 3 bases and V 5 bases, and 4 bases lay outside the gene matches. Germline CDR1 reads MNHEY; CDR2 reads SVGAGI.